The 20 T cell receptor beta chains below all came from one sample that was sequenced in a study of shared clonotypes between healthy human individuals. Naive CD8 cells comprised CD45RO-negative, CCR7-positively selected cells, excluding terminally differentiated effector memory CD45RA+ cells. Measured with immunoSEQ multiplex PCR; TCRdb has only the in-frame clones, and not every one. The sample comprises approximately 840,000 clones, 90% to 97% of which are singletons, and less than 0.25% rests with the top ten. Material: naive CD8+ T cells sorted from blood. These receptor sequences come from a man aged 25 to 40 in good health.

The chain uses TRBV10-3 and TRBJ2-3; TRBD1 matches 10 bases. Germline V gives CDR1 ENHRY, CDR2 SYGVKD. This CDR3 has 18 residues. V lost 0 bases and J lost 3; bases outside the gene matches: 9. CDR3 DNA: TGTGCCATCAGTGAGTCGGGTTTAGGGGACAGGGGAACAGATACGCAGTATTTT. Protein product: CAISESGLGDRGTDTQYF.

The V gene is TRBV10-3, the J gene TRBJ2-7; no firm D call. Looked up from germline, CDR1 is ENHRY and CDR2 is SYGVKD. The V end lost 11 bases, the J end lost 1 base, and 21 bases lay between the germline ends. This CDR3 has 15 amino acids. CDR3 residues: CAVRSPGVGSYEQYF. For the CDR3, the DNA is TGTGCCGTCCGTAGCCCCGGAGTGGGTTCCTACGAGCAGTACTTC.

This clone was seen once. The V gene is TRBV14, the J gene TRBJ2-5; 10 bases align to TRBD1. CDR1 is SGHDN, CDR2 FVKESK, per germline. CDR3 length: 16 residues. The ends lost 3 bases at V and 4 bases at J; junction bases unmatched: 8. The CDR3 here is CASSQRQGANRETQYF. CDR3 nucleotides: TGTGCCAGCAGCCAGAGACAGGGGGCTAATCGAGAGACCCAGTACTTC. The variable domain in full, with the rest retrieved from reference TRBV14 and TRBJ2-5, is EAGVTQFPSHSVIEKGQTVTLRCDPISGHDNLYWYRRVMGKEIKFLLHFVKESKQDESGMPNNRFLAERTGGTYSTLKVQPAELEDSGVYFCASSQRQGANRETQYFGPGTRLLVL.

This rearrangement joins TRBV7-2 to TRBJ2-1; D call uncertain. The V end was cut by 1 base, the J end by 7 bases, with 8 bases between. The CDR3 totals 13 residues. CDR1 is SGHTA and CDR2 is FQGNSA in the germline V gene. The CDR3 nucleotides read TGTGCCAGCAGCTTAGAAACTTGGAATGAGCAGTTCTTC. Its translation is CASSLETWNEQFF. Full variable domain (rest looked up from reference TRBV7-2 and TRBJ2-1): GAGVSQSPSNKVTEKGKDVELRCDPISGHTALYWYRQSLGQGLEFLIYFQGNSAPDKSGLPSDRFSAERTGGSVSTLTIQRTQQEDSAVYLCASSLETWNEQFFGPGTRLTVL.

This clone was observed once. This chain links TRBV27 with TRBJ2-7, with D perhaps matching TRBD2 (6 bases). V dropped 0 bases and J dropped 2 bases, with 11 bases sitting between them. The CDR3 is made up of 15 amino acids. Germline V CDR1 and CDR2: MNHEY, SMNVEV (reference sequence). CDR3 bases: TGTGCCAGCAGTTTATCGCGTAGCGGCACCTACGAGCAGTACTTC. Residues: CASSLSRSGTYEQYF.

The CDR3 is CASSRREYNEQFF. The CDR3, as DNA: TGTGCCAGCAGTCGGCGGGAGTACAATGAGCAGTTCTTC. This chain joins TRBV7-9 and TRBJ2-1; 7 bases match TRBD2. The CDR3 covers 13 residues. The V and J ends lost 6 bases and 4 bases, in that order; junction bases with no gene match: 3. Germline V gene data show CDR1 as SEHNR and CDR2 as FQNEAQ (reference sequence).

V gene TRBV2 combines with J gene TRBJ2-1; possible D gene TRBD2, 5 bases. V shed 7 bases and J shed 3 bases, with 16 bases lying between them. The CDR3 covers 15 residues. From germline, CDR1 is SNHLY and CDR2 FYNNEI. CDR3 amino acids: CASTEGSSYYNEQFF. In DNA, the CDR3 is TGTGCCAGCACCGAGGGCAGTTCATACTACAATGAGCAGTTCTTC.

In this sample, this clone turned up once. The chain has TRBV27 and TRBJ1-1; D is undetermined. The germline V and J ends were trimmed by 2 bases and 0 bases, with 13 bases remaining between them. The germline V gene has CDR1 MNHEY and CDR2 SMNVEV (reference sequence). The CDR3 totals 16 residues. The CDR3 is CASSLSRQEMNTEAFF. Here the CDR3 DNA reads TGTGCCAGCAGTTTAAGTCGGCAGGAGATGAACACTGAAGCTTTCTTT.

The rearrangement uses TRBV7-9 and TRBJ2-7, with D maybe TRBD2 (5 bases). The ends were cut back, 3 bases at V and 3 bases at J, with 9 bases in the middle. The length of the CDR3 is 13 residues. CDR1 SEHNR and CDR2 FQNEAQ come from the germline V gene (reference sequence). CDR3 in DNA: TGTGCCAGCAGCTTCGGGGAAGGCTACGAGCAGTACTTC. The encoded protein is CASSFGEGYEQYF. Full variable domain (remainder filled in from reference TRBV7-9 and TRBJ2-7): DTGVSQNPRHKITKRGQNVTFRCDPISEHNRLYWYRQTLGQGPEFLTYFQNEAQLEKSRLLSDRFSAERPKGSFSTLEIQRTEQGDSAMYLCASSFGEGYEQYFGPGTRLTVT.

The CDR3 sequence: CSVVLQGRYTEAFF. For the CDR3, the DNA is TGCAGCGTGGTTCTACAGGGGAGGTACACTGAAGCTTTCTTT. V gene TRBV29-1 combines with J gene TRBJ1-1, with 7 positions matching TRBD1. Germline V gene lookup returns CDR1 SQVTM and CDR2 ANQGSEA. V shed 6 bases and J 3 bases; nucleotides not matched to a gene: 10. This CDR3 is 14 amino acids long.

The chain links TRBV30 to TRBJ1-2; D is unresolved. Per the germline V gene, CDR1 is GTSNPN and CDR2 is SVGIG (reference sequence). Trimming took off 4 bases at V and 2 bases at J, with 11 bases between the two ends. The CDR3 totals 13 residues. The CDR3 DNA is TGTGCCTGGAATGGGCAGCTCAACTATGGCTACACCTTC. Translation: CAWNGQLNYGYTF.

The chain combines TRBV4-1 with TRBJ2-3; no firm D call. V lost 8 bases, J lost 4 bases, and 19 bases lay in between. The germline V gene encodes CDR1 MGHRA and CDR2 YSYEKL. The CDR3 loop spans 15 amino acids. CDR3 nucleotides: TGCGCCAGCTCTCAGGTAATGACGGACGCAGATACGCAGTATTTT. Translation gives CASSQVMTDADTQYF.

The sample holds one count of this clone. A junction boundary mismatches the germline segment, possibly from a read error. J is TRBJ2-7 and V is TRBV10-2; D call uncertain. This CDR3 spans 12 amino acids. Germline V gene data show CDR1 as WSHSY and CDR2 as SAAADI. The CDR3 here is CASTFSSHEQYF. CDR3 DNA: TGCGCCAGCACCTTTAGCTCCCACGAGCAGTACTTC.

J is TRBJ2-3 and V is TRBV7-9; 7 bases are shared with TRBD2. Per the germline V gene, CDR1 is SEHNR and CDR2 is FQNEAQ (reference sequence). This CDR3 has 17 residues. V lost 7 bases to trimming and J lost 4 bases; unmatched junction nucleotides: 17. The CDR3: CASTPGGREFLPDTQYF. CDR3 bases: TGTGCCAGCACCCCAGGTGGGCGGGAGTTTCTTCCAGATACGCAGTATTTT. Based on the CDR3 plus reference TRBV7-9 and TRBJ2-3, the full variable domain is DTGVSQNPRHKITKRGQNVTFRCDPISEHNRLYWYRQTLGQGPEFLTYFQNEAQLEKSRLLSDRFSAERPKGSFSTLEIQRTEQGDSAMYLCASTPGGREFLPDTQYFGPGTRLTVL.

The J gene is TRBJ2-1, the V gene TRBV7-9, with D hard to call. There are 13 residues in the CDR3. Trimming left V 5 bases short and J 10 bases short, with 15 bases between. Germline-derived CDR1 and CDR2 are SEHNR and FQNEAQ (reference sequence). The CDR3 reads CASSTHLMSEQFF. CDR3 nucleotides: TGTGCCAGCAGCACCCACCTGATGAGCGAGCAGTTCTTC.

The gene calls are TRBV6-5 and TRBJ2-7; TRBD2 matches 7 bases. This CDR3 spans 12 amino acids. With V trimmed by 2 bases and J by 6 bases, 1 base remained unmatched. CDR1 is MNHEY and CDR2 is SVGAGI in the germline V gene. CDR3 amino acids: CASSYGGGEQYF. The CDR3 nucleotides are TGTGCCAGCAGTTACGGGGGGGGCGAGCAGTACTTC.

The chain links TRBV11-2 to TRBJ2-1; TRBD2 might be the D (6 bases). This CDR3 comprises 12 residues. Germline CDR1 is SGHAT and CDR2 is FQNNGV. Trimming removed 5 bases at V and 12 bases at J, with 14 bases between. Here the CDR3 DNA reads TGTGCCAGCAGCCCGTCGGGAGAAGGGCAGTTCTTC. It codes for CASSPSGEGQFF.

This chain connects TRBV6-1 to TRBJ2-1, with no clear D. From germline, CDR1 is MNHNS and CDR2 SASEGT. The CDR3 is 14 residues long. The germline V and J ends were trimmed by 7 bases and 4 bases, with 14 bases remaining between them. The CDR3 spells CASTDIGFYNEQFF. The CDR3 coding sequence is TGTGCCAGCACCGATATTGGGTTTTACAATGAGCAGTTCTTC.

V gene TRBV23-1 combines with J gene TRBJ2-7; TRBD2 matches 12 bases. TRBV23-1 is designated an ORF whose function remains uncertain. J was trimmed by 7 bases and V by 1 base; bases with no gene match: 11. This CDR3 has 17 amino acids. In nucleotides, the CDR3 is TGCGCCAGCAGTCAATGTTACATTCTAGCGGGAGGGCCGGAGCAGTACTTC. This codes for CASSQCYILAGGPEQYF.

The V gene is TRBV4-1, the J gene TRBJ2-6, with 10 bases that match TRBD1. CDR1 is MGHRA, CDR2 YSYEKL, per germline. This CDR3 contains 18 residues. Losses at the gene ends were 1 base for V and 0 bases for J; bases not matched to a gene: 3. CDR3 nucleotides: TGCGCCAGCAGCCAAGTGGGACAGGGGAACTCTGGGGCCAACGTCCTGACTTTC. This translates into CASSQVGQGNSGANVLTF.